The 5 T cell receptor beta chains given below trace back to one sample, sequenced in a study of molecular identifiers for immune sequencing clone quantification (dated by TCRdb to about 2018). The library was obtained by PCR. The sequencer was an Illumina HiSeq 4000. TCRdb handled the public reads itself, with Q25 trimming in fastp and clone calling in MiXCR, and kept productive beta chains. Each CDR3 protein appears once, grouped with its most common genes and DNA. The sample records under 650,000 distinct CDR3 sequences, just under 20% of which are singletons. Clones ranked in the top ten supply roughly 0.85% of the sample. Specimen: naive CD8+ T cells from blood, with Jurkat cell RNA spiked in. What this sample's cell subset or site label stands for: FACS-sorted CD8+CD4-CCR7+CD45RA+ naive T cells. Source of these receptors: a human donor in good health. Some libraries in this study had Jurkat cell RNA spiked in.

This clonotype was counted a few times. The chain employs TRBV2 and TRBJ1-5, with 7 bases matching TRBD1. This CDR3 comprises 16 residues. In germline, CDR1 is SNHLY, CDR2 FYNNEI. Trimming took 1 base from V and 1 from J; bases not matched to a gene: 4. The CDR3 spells CASSEEEQGSNQPQHF. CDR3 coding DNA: TGTGCCAGCAGTGAAGAGGAACAGGGGAGCAATCAGCCCCAGCATTTT.

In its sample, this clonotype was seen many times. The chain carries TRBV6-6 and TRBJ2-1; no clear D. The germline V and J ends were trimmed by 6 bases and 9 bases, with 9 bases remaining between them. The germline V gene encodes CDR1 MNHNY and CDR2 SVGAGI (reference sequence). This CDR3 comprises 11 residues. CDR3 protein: CASRITVEQFF. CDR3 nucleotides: TGTGCCAGCAGAATAACGGTTGAGCAGTTCTTC.

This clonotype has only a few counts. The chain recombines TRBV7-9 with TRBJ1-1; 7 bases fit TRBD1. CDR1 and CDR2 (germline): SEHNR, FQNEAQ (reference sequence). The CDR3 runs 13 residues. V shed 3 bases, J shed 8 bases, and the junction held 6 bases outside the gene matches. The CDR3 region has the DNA TGTGCCAGCAGCTTGGGGGACAGCTTAGAAGCTTTCTTT. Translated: CASSLGDSLEAFF.

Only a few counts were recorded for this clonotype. This CDR3 reads CASSLGAASGYSPLHF. CDR3 DNA: TGTGCCAGCAGCTTAGGGGCAGCCTCCGGGTATTCACCCCTCCACTTT. The J gene is TRBJ1-6, the V gene TRBV7-9; D remains ambiguous. CDR1 and CDR2 (germline): SEHNR, FQNEAQ (reference sequence). This CDR3 contains 16 residues. V lost 1 base to trimming and J lost 8 bases, with 15 bases between them. Complete variable domain (other parts from reference TRBV7-9 and TRBJ1-6): DTGVSQNPRHKITKRGQNVTFRCDPISEHNRLYWYRQTLGQGPEFLTYFQNEAQLEKSRLLSDRFSAERPKGSFSTLEIQRTEQGDSAMYLCASSLGAASGYSPLHFGNGTRLTVT.

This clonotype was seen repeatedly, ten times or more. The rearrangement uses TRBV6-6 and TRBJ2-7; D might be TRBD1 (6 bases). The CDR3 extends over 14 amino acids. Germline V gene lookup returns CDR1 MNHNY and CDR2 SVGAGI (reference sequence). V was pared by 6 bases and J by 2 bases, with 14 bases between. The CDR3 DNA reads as TGTGCCAGCAGCCTGCAGGGGCTGGCCTACGAGCAGTACTTC. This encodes CASSLQGLAYEQYF.